The rows below give T cell receptor beta chains drawn from one sample of a study of blood T cell repertoires in COVID-19. The repertoire was sequenced with immunoSEQ multiplex PCR; TCRdb's copy has only in-frame clones and lacks some. The table has roughly 200,000 clones, 75% to 90% seen once. Specimen: peripheral blood. These receptor sequences come from a human donor with active or convalescent COVID-19. The donor label of this sample is uncertain. Both conserved end residues are part of each CDR3. The D gene is left open where the match is weak. Only some rows state a clone size, as once, few, many or a class for expanded clones.

clone_size: NA
j_call: TRBJ2-7
d_call: NA
v_call: TRBV5-6
cdr3_aa: CASSYLQSGATYEQYF
cdr3_nt: TGTGCCAGCAGCTACTTGCAAAGCGGAGCCACCTACGAGCAGTACTTC

clone_size: NA
j_call: TRBJ2-1
d_call: TRBD1
v_call: TRBV2
cdr3_aa: CASSEIETGSSYNEQFF
cdr3_nt: TGTGCCAGCAGTGAAATTGAGACAGGGTCCTCCTACAATGAGCAGTTCTTC

clone_size: NA
j_call: TRBJ1-5
d_call: NA
v_call: TRBV30
cdr3_aa: CAWSVTGFPRNQPQHF
cdr3_nt: TGTGCCTGGAGTGTAACGGGATTCCCCCGCAATCAGCCCCAGCATTTT

clone_size: NA
j_call: TRBJ2-3
d_call: TRBD1
v_call: TRBV6-4
cdr3_aa: CASSLTGSTDTQYF
cdr3_nt: TGTGCCAGCAGCCTGACAGGGAGCACAGATACGCAGTATTTT

clone_size: NA
j_call: TRBJ2-2
d_call: NA
v_call: TRBV7-3
cdr3_aa: CASSLTGGTGELFF
cdr3_nt: TGTGCCAGCAGCTTAACGGGGGGCACCGGGGAGCTGTTTTTT

clone_size: NA
j_call: TRBJ2-7
d_call: TRBD2
v_call: TRBV14
cdr3_aa: CASSNSGGSYEQYF
cdr3_nt: TGTGCCAGCAGCAACAGCGGGGGCTCCTACGAGCAGTACTTC

clone_size: NA
j_call: TRBJ2-1
d_call: TRBD1
v_call: TRBV18
cdr3_aa: CASLRQGSYNEQFF
cdr3_nt: TGTGCCAGTCTCCGACAGGGCTCCTACAATGAGCAGTTCTTC

clone_size: NA
j_call: TRBJ2-1
d_call: NA
v_call: TRBV12-3/TRBV12-4
cdr3_aa: CASRGTYNEQFF
cdr3_nt: TGTGCCAGCAGGGGGACTTACAATGAGCAGTTCTTC

clone_size: NA
j_call: TRBJ2-7
d_call: NA
v_call: TRBV18
cdr3_aa: CASSPKSYEQYF
cdr3_nt: TGTGCCAGCTCACCCAAATCCTACGAGCAGTACTTC

clone_size: NA
j_call: TRBJ2-3
d_call: NA
v_call: TRBV4-2
cdr3_aa: CASSQYLGVDTQYF
cdr3_nt: TGTGCCAGCAGCCAATACTTAGGGGTAGATACGCAGTATTTT

clone_size: NA
j_call: TRBJ2-7
d_call: TRBD2
v_call: TRBV27
cdr3_aa: CASSLVASGDYEQYF
cdr3_nt: TGTGCCAGCAGTTTAGTGGCTAGCGGAGACTACGAGCAGTACTTC

clone_size: NA
j_call: TRBJ2-7
d_call: TRBD1
v_call: TRBV5-1
cdr3_aa: CASSLRTGASREQYF
cdr3_nt: TGCGCCAGCAGCTTGAGGACAGGGGCCTCTCGCGAGCAGTACTTC

clone_size: NA
j_call: TRBJ2-7
d_call: TRBD2
v_call: TRBV19
cdr3_aa: CASTQTSPHEQYF
cdr3_nt: TGTGCCAGTACGCAGACTAGCCCCCACGAGCAGTACTTC

clone_size: NA
j_call: TRBJ2-1
d_call: TRBD2
v_call: TRBV11-2
cdr3_aa: CASSPTWGLVNDEQFF
cdr3_nt: TGTGCCAGCAGCCCTACTTGGGGACTAGTAAACGATGAGCAGTTCTTC

clone_size: NA
j_call: TRBJ2-5
d_call: TRBD1
v_call: TRBV5-1
cdr3_aa: CASSSGTVKETQYF
cdr3_nt: TGCGCCAGCAGCTCCGGGACAGTGAAAGAGACCCAGTACTTC

clone_size: NA
j_call: TRBJ1-1
d_call: NA
v_call: TRBV4-3
cdr3_aa: CASSGQGGYTEAFF
cdr3_nt: TGCGCCAGCAGCGGACAAGGAGGGTACACTGAAGCTTTCTTT

clone_size: NA
j_call: TRBJ2-7
d_call: TRBD2
v_call: TRBV4-3
cdr3_aa: CASSQDRLAGLTYEQYF
cdr3_nt: TGCGCCAGCAGCCAAGACCGACTAGCGGGACTCACCTACGAGCAGTACTTC

clone_size: NA
j_call: TRBJ2-1
d_call: NA
v_call: TRBV28
cdr3_aa: CASSPGEYNEQFF
cdr3_nt: TGTGCCAGCAGCCCCGGGGAATACAATGAGCAGTTCTTC

clone_size: NA
j_call: TRBJ1-5
d_call: TRBD1
v_call: TRBV3-1/TRBV3-2
cdr3_aa: CASSRDRVGQPQHF
cdr3_nt: TGTGCCAGCAGCCGGGACAGGGTAGGTCAGCCCCAGCATTTT

clone_size: few
j_call: TRBJ1-1
d_call: TRBD1
v_call: TRBV2
cdr3_aa: CASSGTGRGAFF
cdr3_nt: TGTGCCAGCAGTGGGACAGGGCGGGGTGCTTTCTTT